Each of the 18 T cell receptor beta chains below was sequenced from the same sample in a study of shared clonotypes between healthy human individuals. Terminally differentiated effector memory CD45RA+ cells were left out of the naive CD8 fraction, which was CD45RO-negative and positively selected for CCR7. The data were produced by immunoSEQ multiplex PCR, yet TCRdb's version contains in-frame clones alone and is incomplete. Counted here are around 2.1 million clones, roughly 91% occurring once; the ten biggest clones make up about 1.8%. What was sequenced was naive CD8+ T cells from PBMCs. The receptor source for this set is a man aged 18 to 35 in good health. Some clones in this sample may be carry-over from other donors' samples.

This chain uses TRBV5-1 with TRBJ2-1; TRBD2 matches at 8 bases. V dropped 4 bases and J dropped 3; count of bases not matched to a gene: 3. This CDR3 is built from 14 residues. Germline V gene sequence: CDR1 SGHRS, CDR2 YFSETQ. Here the CDR3 DNA reads TGCGCCAGCAGCGCGGGAGGCCTCTACAATGAGCAGTTCTTC. Amino acids: CASSAGGLYNEQFF.

V and J are TRBV29-1 and TRBJ2-7; no firm D call. The CDR3 extends over 16 amino acids. Germline assignment: CDR1 SQVTM and CDR2 ANQGSEA. With 4 bases removed from V and 0 bases from J, the gap between germline ends came to 19 bases. CDR3 nucleotide sequence: TGCAGCGTTGTTGGGGTAGGTCTAGTGGGCTCCTACGAGCAGTACTTC. Translated, it gives CSVVGVGLVGSYEQYF.

This chain uses TRBV2 with TRBJ2-1; 9 nucleotides align to TRBD2. The CDR3 has 17 amino acids. Trimming removed 7 bases from V and 0 bases from J; junction bases left unmatched: 10. Germline CDR1 is SNHLY and CDR2 is FYNNEI. The CDR3 region is CASTLSGRTISYNEQFF. Written as DNA, the CDR3 is TGTGCCAGCACCCTCAGCGGGAGGACAATCTCCTACAATGAGCAGTTCTTC. Using reference TRBV2 and TRBJ2-1 for the parts outside the CDR3, the full variable domain is EPEVTQTPSHQVTQMGQEVILRCVPISNHLYFYWYRQILGQKVEFLVSFYNNEISEKSEIFDDQFSVERPDGSNFTLKIRSTKLEDSAMYFCASTLSGRTISYNEQFFGPGTRLTVL.

The chain combines TRBV7-2 with TRBJ2-1, with a weak D call TRBD2 (6 bases). CDR1 is SGHTA, CDR2 FQGNSA, per germline. CDR3 size: 16 residues. Trimming removed 5 bases at V and 3 bases at J, with 17 bases between. The CDR3 sequence is CASSPPFGSNYNEQFF. In DNA, the CDR3 is TGTGCCAGCAGCCCCCCCTTCGGGAGCAACTACAATGAGCAGTTCTTC.

The chain uses TRBV9 and TRBJ2-1; D possibly corresponds to TRBD2 (5 bases). Trimming cost V 3 bases and J 4 bases, with 26 bases left between them. The CDR3 is 19 amino acids. CDR1 is SGDLS, CDR2 YYNGEE, per germline. The CDR3 here is CASSGDYTRVATPYNEQFF. The CDR3 nucleotides are TGTGCCAGCAGCGGAGATTACACGAGGGTGGCTACCCCATACAATGAGCAGTTCTTC.

A remark on this clone: In the same sample, other DNA sequences code for this CDR3. The chain employs TRBV28 and TRBJ2-7, with 8 bases fitting TRBD1. This CDR3 has 14 residues. CDR1 is MDHEN, CDR2 SYDVKM, per germline. Trimming at V came to 3 bases and at J to 4 bases, leaving 5 bases not matched to a gene. In DNA, the CDR3 is TGTGCCAGCAGTTTGTTGCAGGGGGCGTACGAGCAGTACTTC. Protein: CASSLLQGAYEQYF.

This chain joins TRBV14 and TRBJ1-1, with a tentative D call TRBD1 (6 bases). Germline V CDR1 and CDR2: SGHDN, FVKESK. CDR3 size: 12 residues. V was trimmed by 2 bases and J by 10 bases, leaving 11 bases between them. CDR3 bases: TGTGCCAGCAGCCAATTTTCAGGGGTAGCTTTCTTT. Its protein product is CASSQFSGVAFF.

CDR3 loop: CASSGQGFNTQYF. CDR3 bases: TGTGCCAGCTCAGGACAGGGCTTTAATACGCAGTATTTT. The chain recombines TRBV27 with TRBJ2-3, with TRBD1 identical over 8 bases. The CDR3 consists of 13 residues. Germline assignment: CDR1 MNHEY and CDR2 SMNVEV (reference sequence). After removal of 8 bases from V and 7 bases from J, the junction contained 8 bases not matched to a gene.

About this clone itself: The junction and the germline gene differ at one end; a read error may be behind it. V is TRBV29-1 and J is TRBJ2-1, with 9 bases matching TRBD2. This CDR3 has 10 residues. Germline loops: CDR1 SQVTM, CDR2 ANQGSEA. The CDR3 here is CSVDGTSFVF. The CDR3 coding sequence is TGCAGCGTTGACGGGACTAGCTTCGTCTTC.

The V call is TRBV13, the J call TRBJ1-3; D not certain. In germline, CDR1 is PRHDT, CDR2 FYEKMQ (reference sequence). V was cut by 3 bases and J by 3 bases, with 6 bases left in between. The CDR3 is 13 amino acids. This CDR3 reads CASSFGRGNTIYF. The DNA for the CDR3 is TGTGCCAGCAGCTTCGGGCGTGGAAACACCATATATTTT.

There are a few counts of this clone. The V and J genes are TRBV28 and TRBJ1-5; D is possibly TRBD1 (6 bases). The V end lost 4 bases, the J end lost 0 bases, and 13 bases lay between the germline ends. The CDR3 runs to 16 residues. Germline CDR1 reads MDHEN; CDR2 reads SYDVKM. The CDR3 DNA follows: TGTGCCAGCAGTTCCAGACAGGTATCTAGCAATCAGCCCCAGCATTTT. Its protein product is CASSSRQVSSNQPQHF. Drawing the rest from reference TRBV28 and TRBJ1-5, the complete variable domain is DVKVTQSSRYLVKRTGEKVFLECVQDMDHENMFWYRQDPGLGLRLIYFSYDVKMKEKGDIPEGYSVSREKKERFSLILESASTNQTSMYLCASSSRQVSSNQPQHFGDGTRLSIL.

V gene TRBV28 combines with J gene TRBJ2-1; 12 bases fit TRBD2. From germline, CDR1 is MDHEN and CDR2 SYDVKM. This CDR3 has 16 amino acids. The V and J ends lost 6 bases and 5 bases, in that order; junction bases with no gene match: 8. The chain's CDR3 is CASSPSLAGGDNEQFF. Here the CDR3 DNA reads TGTGCCAGCAGCCCGAGCCTAGCGGGAGGGGACAATGAGCAGTTCTTC.

Concerning this clone: Other DNA sequences from this sample encode an identical CDR3 as well. This chain connects TRBV11-3 to TRBJ2-2; weak D call: TRBD1 (6 bases). The germline gives CDR1 SGHNT, CDR2 YENEEA. V was clipped by 2 bases and J by 4 bases, with 11 bases between them. The CDR3 covers 15 residues. CDR3 in amino acids: CASSLSRGSTGELFF. The CDR3 nucleotides are TGTGCCAGCAGCTTATCCAGGGGATCCACCGGGGAGCTGTTTTTT.

The count of this clone is one. V gene TRBV11-2 combines with J gene TRBJ1-5, with D uncertain. Trimming took 5 bases from V and 4 from J, leaving 15 bases between them. This CDR3 is 15 amino acids long. Germline lookup yields CDR1 SGHAT and CDR2 FQNNGV. CDR3 amino acids: CASSQGTANNQPQHF. DNA of the CDR3: TGTGCCAGCAGCCAAGGCACAGCGAATAATCAGCCCCAGCATTTT.

The chain joins TRBV11-2 to TRBJ2-7, with 7 bases matching TRBD2. Germline CDR1 reads SGHAT; CDR2 reads FQNNGV. The CDR3 length is 15 residues. V shed 4 bases, J shed 3 bases, and the junction held 9 bases outside the gene matches. CDR3 protein: CASSSERGILYEQYF. In DNA, the CDR3 is TGTGCCAGCAGCTCAGAGCGGGGCATCCTCTACGAGCAGTACTTC.

This chain joins TRBV4-1 and TRBJ2-2; 12 bases are shared with TRBD2. From germline, CDR1 is MGHRA and CDR2 YSYEKL. The V gene end was trimmed by 2 bases and the J gene end by 4 bases; junction bases not matched to a gene: 5. The CDR3 extends over 17 amino acids. In DNA form, the CDR3 reads TGCGCCAGCAGCCAACGGACTAGCGGGGCGGCCACCGGGGAGCTGTTTTTT. This sequence encodes CASSQRTSGAATGELFF.

The DNA of the CDR3 is TGTGCCAGCAGCACACTAGATCCCCGGGAGACCCAGTACTTC. Translated: CASSTLDPRETQYF. The J gene is TRBJ2-5, the V gene TRBV27; tentative D call: TRBD2 (5 bases). The CDR3 is 14 residues long. V lost 6 bases to trimming and J lost 5 bases, with 16 bases between them. CDR1 is MNHEY, CDR2 SMNVEV, per germline (reference sequence).

The J gene is TRBJ1-2, the V gene TRBV6-1, with 7 positions matching TRBD1. This CDR3 has 14 amino acids. Losses at the gene ends were 2 bases for V and 8 bases for J; bases not matched to a gene: 8. Per the germline V gene, CDR1 is MNHNS and CDR2 is SASEGT. CDR3 DNA: TGTGCCAGCAGTGAAAGAGGAAAGGGGGCAGGCTACACCTTC. It codes for CASSERGKGAGYTF.